The next 25 T cell receptor beta chains were all read from a single sample in a study of T-cell reconstitution after alpha-beta-depleted transplantation in children. The TCRbeta library was prepared with unique molecular identifiers. TCRdb analysed the PCR reads with MiXCR anew, one entry per CDR3 protein. This sample has about 980,000 distinct CDR3 sequences; 25% to 35% occur once, and the top ten carry about 28%. This sample comprised PBMCs, mostly from graft donor cells, obtained 360 days after TCRalphabeta/CD19-depleted stem cell transplant. These receptors came from a boy under two years old who had a stem cell transplant for SCID, so the T cells may come from the graft donor.

The V gene is TRBV14, the J gene TRBJ2-2, with D hard to call. The germline gives CDR1 SGHDN, CDR2 FVKESK. V gave up 0 bases and J gave up 5 bases, with 10 bases separating them. This CDR3 contains 15 residues. The CDR3 region has the DNA TGTGCCAGCAGCCAAGAACCCTGGAAGACCGGGGAGCTGTTTTTT. Translated, it gives CASSQEPWKTGELFF.

This clonotype has a handful of counts. The chain is built from TRBV7-9 and TRBJ2-5; tentatively, D is TRBD2 (5 bases). The V end was cut by 4 bases, the J end by 3 bases, with 18 bases between. The germline gives CDR1 SEHNR, CDR2 FQNEAQ (reference sequence). The CDR3 runs to 16 residues. The CDR3 DNA sequence: TGTGCCAGCAGCTCAAAGAGACGAGGGTTGGAAGAGACCCAGTACTTC. It codes for CASSSKRRGLEETQYF.

This chain uses TRBV10-3 with TRBJ2-7; D gene ambiguous. The CDR3 covers 11 residues. V lost 4 bases to trimming and J lost 6 bases, with 7 bases between them. Germline lookup yields CDR1 ENHRY and CDR2 SYGVKD. The CDR3 spells CAISVRGEQYF. The CDR3 DNA reads TGTGCCATCAGTGTCCGTGGCGAGCAGTACTTC.

The CDR3, as DNA: TGTGCCAGCTCACTACCTGGCGCGCAAGCTTTCTTT. This translates into CASSLPGAQAFF. The chain combines TRBV18 with TRBJ1-1; D uncertain. Germline V gene sequence: CDR1 KGHSH, CDR2 LQKENI. The CDR3 consists of 12 residues. Trimming pared 4 bases from V and 9 bases from J, leaving 12 bases between.

In its sample, this clonotype was seen a few times. This chain uses TRBV20-1 with TRBJ1-2; 7 nucleotides line up with TRBD1. J lost 6 bases, V lost 5 bases, and 9 bases had no gene match. This CDR3 contains 13 residues. The germline V gene has CDR1 DFQATT and CDR2 SNEGSKA (reference sequence). Here the CDR3 reads CSAATGSAHGYTF. CDR3 sequence (DNA): TGCAGTGCTGCGACAGGGAGTGCCCATGGCTACACCTTC.

This clonotype was observed a handful of times. The chain is built from TRBV12-3 or TRBV12-4 and TRBJ2-1; unclear D gene. The V end was cut by 2 bases, the J end by 5 bases, with 13 bases between. This CDR3 has 15 amino acids. The CDR3 DNA reads as TGTGCCAGCAGTTTAACTCGCTTAGCCCACAATGAGCAGTTCTTC. Translated, it gives CASSLTRLAHNEQFF.

A few counts support this clonotype. This chain links TRBV12-3 or TRBV12-4 with TRBJ1-1; 10 bases fit TRBD1. The CDR3 is 15 amino acids. The V gene end was trimmed by 7 bases and the J gene end by 4 bases; junction bases not matched to a gene: 9. This CDR3 reads CASKTGTGVITEAFF. CDR3 bases: TGTGCCAGCAAAACCGGGACAGGGGTAATCACTGAAGCTTTCTTT.

The chain employs TRBV5-1 and TRBJ1-1, with 11 bases matching TRBD1. The CDR3 runs 15 residues. The V and J ends lost 0 bases and 7 bases, in that order; junction bases with no gene match: 5. CDR1 and CDR2 (germline): SGHRS, YFSETQ. Here the CDR3 reads CASSLARTGGVEAFF. The DNA for the CDR3 is TGCGCCAGCAGCTTGGCTCGGACAGGGGGCGTTGAAGCTTTCTTT.

The chain links TRBV12-3 or TRBV12-4 to TRBJ2-6; the match to TRBD1 covers 7 bases. The CDR3 length is 15 residues. V lost 6 bases and J lost 1; bases outside the gene matches: 3. CDR3 region: CASSEGQSGANVLTF. The CDR3 coding sequence is TGTGCCAGCAGCGAGGGACAGTCTGGGGCCAACGTCCTGACTTTC.

This chain joins TRBV5-1 and TRBJ1-2; D uncertain. There are 14 residues in the CDR3. V shed 4 bases and J shed 7 bases, with 17 bases lying between them. Germline assignment: CDR1 SGHRS and CDR2 YFSETQ. The DNA for the CDR3 is TGCGCCAGCAGCCCCCCCCGGGCCGGGTCTGGCTACACCTTC. Protein sequence: CASSPPRAGSGYTF.

This clonotype came up many times. The chain is built from TRBV12-3 or TRBV12-4 and TRBJ2-5; D unclear. V was shortened by 3 bases and J by 0 bases, with 5 bases between the two germline ends. There are 13 residues in the CDR3. CDR3 DNA: TGTGCCAGCAGTTTTGTGTACCAAGAGACCCAGTACTTC. Amino acid sequence: CASSFVYQETQYF.

This CDR3 is CASSSGDRKFDQPQHF. DNA for the CDR3: TGTGCCAGCAGCTCTGGGGACAGGAAGTTCGATCAGCCCCAGCATTTT. The rearrangement uses TRBV7-3 and TRBJ1-5; TRBD1 agrees at 8 bases. Germline CDR1 reads SGHTA; CDR2 reads FQGTGA. This CDR3 has 16 amino acids. Trimming at V came to 4 bases and at J to 5 bases, leaving 10 bases not matched to a gene.

The chain recombines TRBV3-1 with TRBJ2-2, with 10 bases matching TRBD2. After removal of 3 bases from V and 0 bases from J, the junction contained 7 bases not matched to a gene. The germline CDR1 and CDR2 sequences are LGHDT and YNNKEL (reference sequence). This CDR3 contains 18 residues. The CDR3 bases are TGTGCCAGCAGCCAGAGGGGCCTAGCGGGGGCGAACACCGGGGAGCTGTTTTTT. Translation gives CASSQRGLAGANTGELFF.

The chain has TRBV5-1 and TRBJ2-7; TRBD1 matches at 8 bases. V was pared by 3 bases and J by 2 bases, with 16 bases of the junction left unmatched. Germline V gene data show CDR1 as SGHRS and CDR2 as YFSETQ. The CDR3 consists of 18 residues. This CDR3 reads CASSSGLGTGRRTYEQYF. The CDR3 nucleotides are TGCGCCAGCAGCTCGGGGTTGGGGACAGGTAGGAGGACCTACGAGCAGTACTTC.

The chain combines TRBV15 with TRBJ2-7; tentative D call: TRBD2 (6 bases). The CDR3 loop spans 15 amino acids. Germline V gene lookup returns CDR1 LNHNV and CDR2 YYDKDF (reference sequence). Trimming left V 8 bases short and J 3 bases short, with 20 bases between. DNA for the CDR3: TGTGCCACCTCCCGTGGGCGGGACGCTCTCTACGAGCAGTACTTC. Encoded protein: CATSRGRDALYEQYF.

This clonotype was seen a few times. Here the CDR3 DNA reads TGTGCCACCAGCAGAAAAATAGCGGAGACCCAGTACTTC. This sequence encodes CATSRKIAETQYF. The chain recombines TRBV15 with TRBJ2-5; tentatively, D is TRBD2 (5 bases). CDR1 is LNHNV and CDR2 is YYDKDF in the germline V gene (reference sequence). V dropped 2 bases and J dropped 5 bases, with 9 bases sitting between them. This CDR3 has 13 amino acids.

The V gene is TRBV9, the J gene TRBJ1-5; D not resolved. V was shortened by 2 bases and J by 4 bases, with 13 bases between the two germline ends. The CDR3 is 15 amino acids. CDR1 and CDR2 from the germline V gene are SGDLS and YYNGEE. CDR3 coding DNA: TGTGCCAGCAGCGTTGGGCAGAGCTCGAATCAGCCCCAGCATTTT. This translates into CASSVGQSSNQPQHF.

The V gene is TRBV5-1, the J gene TRBJ2-7; 9 bases agree with TRBD1. With V trimmed by 4 bases and J by 6 bases, 8 bases remained unmatched. Germline V gene data show CDR1 as SGHRS and CDR2 as YFSETQ. CDR3 length: 14 amino acids. CDR3 region: CASSPVRTGAEQYF. In DNA form, the CDR3 reads TGCGCCAGCAGCCCGGTCAGGACAGGGGCCGAGCAGTACTTC.

The V call is TRBV4-1, the J call TRBJ2-1, with TRBD2 as a possible D gene (6 bases). This CDR3 is 16 amino acids long. CDR1 is MGHRA, CDR2 YSYEKL, per germline. The V and J ends lost 0 bases and 9 bases respectively, with 18 bases between them. Written as DNA, the CDR3 is TGCGCCAGCAGCCAAGAGGGCGGGGCCCACCGTGGTGAGCAGTTCTTC. Amino acid sequence: CASSQEGGAHRGEQFF.

This clonotype has at least ten counts. This sequence joins TRBV12-3 or TRBV12-4 and TRBJ2-3; TRBD2 might be the D (6 bases). The CDR3 contains 13 residues. V was pared by 4 bases and J by 6 bases, with 11 bases between. The DNA for the CDR3 is TGTGCCAGCAGTTCGGGCGGGGCCGATACGCAGTATTTT. Protein product: CASSSGGADTQYF.

This rearrangement joins TRBV2 to TRBJ2-3; D tentatively reads TRBD1 or TRBD2 (5 bases each). V was trimmed by 2 bases and J by 7 bases, leaving 19 bases between them. CDR3 length: 16 amino acids. The germline CDR1 and CDR2 sequences are SNHLY and FYNNEI. DNA of the CDR3: TGTGCCAGCAGTGAACTGGGTGGGGGATTACCCCATACGCAGTATTTT. Its protein product is CASSELGGGLPHTQYF.

The genes are TRBV12-3 or TRBV12-4 and TRBJ2-7; unclear D gene. V shed 2 bases and J shed 2 bases, with 13 bases lying between them. The CDR3 is 15 amino acids. The CDR3 region has the DNA TGTGCCAGCAGTTTATGGTCAGGCCTTGCCTACGAGCAGTACTTC. This encodes CASSLWSGLAYEQYF.

This sequence joins TRBV5-1 and TRBJ2-3; no clear D. The V gene lost 6 bases and the J gene lost 1 base, with 12 bases spanning the gap. Germline CDR1 reads SGHRS; CDR2 reads YFSETQ. The CDR3 is 14 residues long. The CDR3: CASKNPSGTDTQYF. Written as DNA, the CDR3 is TGCGCCAGCAAAAACCCCTCGGGCACAGATACGCAGTATTTT.

This clonotype was seen ten or more times. This sequence joins TRBV7-2 and TRBJ2-2; 7 nucleotides agree with TRBD1. The CDR3 covers 15 residues. After removal of 1 base from V and 4 bases from J, the junction contained 3 bases not matched to a gene. CDR1 is SGHTA, CDR2 FQGNSA, per germline. The CDR3 reads CASSLGDRTTGELFF. The CDR3 coding sequence is TGTGCCAGCAGCTTAGGGGACAGAACCACCGGGGAGCTGTTTTTT.

The V call is TRBV11-1, the J call TRBJ2-3; 11 bases agree with TRBD2. The germline gives CDR1 SGHAT, CDR2 FQDESV (reference sequence). The V segment lost 7 bases and the J segment 0 bases; nucleotides outside the gene matches: 15. This CDR3 contains 19 residues. In DNA, the CDR3 is TGTGCCAGCATTCCTAGCGGGGGGCCCCACGTTCCTAGCACAGATACGCAGTATTTT. Amino acid sequence: CASIPSGGPHVPSTDTQYF.